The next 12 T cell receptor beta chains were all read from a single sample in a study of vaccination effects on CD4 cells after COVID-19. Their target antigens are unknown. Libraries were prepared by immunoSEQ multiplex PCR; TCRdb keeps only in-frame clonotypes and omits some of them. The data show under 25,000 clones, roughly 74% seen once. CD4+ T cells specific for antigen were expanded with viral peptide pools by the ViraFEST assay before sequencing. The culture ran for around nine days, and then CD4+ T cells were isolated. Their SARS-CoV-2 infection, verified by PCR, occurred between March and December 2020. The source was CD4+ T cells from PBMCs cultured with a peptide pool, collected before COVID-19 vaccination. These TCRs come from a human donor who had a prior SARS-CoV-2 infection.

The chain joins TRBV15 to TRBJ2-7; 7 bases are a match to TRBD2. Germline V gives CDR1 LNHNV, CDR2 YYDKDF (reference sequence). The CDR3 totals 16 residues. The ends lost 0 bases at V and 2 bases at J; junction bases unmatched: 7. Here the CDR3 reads CATSRDPGGTTYEQYF. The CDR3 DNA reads TGTGCCACCAGCAGAGATCCTGGAGGGACTACCTACGAGCAGTACTTC.

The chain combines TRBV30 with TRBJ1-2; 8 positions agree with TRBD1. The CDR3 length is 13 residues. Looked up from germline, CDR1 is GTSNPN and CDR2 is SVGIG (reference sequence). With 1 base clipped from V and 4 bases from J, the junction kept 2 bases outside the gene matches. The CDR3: CAWSADRVYGYTF. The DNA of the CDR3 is TGTGCCTGGAGTGCGGACAGGGTCTATGGCTACACCTTC.

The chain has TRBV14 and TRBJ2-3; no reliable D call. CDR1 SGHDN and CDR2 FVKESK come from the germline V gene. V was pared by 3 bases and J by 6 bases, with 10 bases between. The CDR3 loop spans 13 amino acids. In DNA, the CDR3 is TGTGCCAGCAGCCACCGAGTCCGGGATACGCAGTATTTT. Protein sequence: CASSHRVRDTQYF. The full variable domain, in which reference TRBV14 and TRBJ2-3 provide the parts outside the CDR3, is EAGVTQFPSHSVIEKGQTVTLRCDPISGHDNLYWYRRVMGKEIKFLLHFVKESKQDESGMPNNRFLAERTGGTYSTLKVQPAELEDSGVYFCASSHRVRDTQYFGPGTRLTVL.

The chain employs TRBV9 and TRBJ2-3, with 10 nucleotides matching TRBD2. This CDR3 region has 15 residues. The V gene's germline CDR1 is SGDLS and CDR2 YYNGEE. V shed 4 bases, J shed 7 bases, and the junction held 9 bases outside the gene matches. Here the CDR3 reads CASSPRASGGYTQYF. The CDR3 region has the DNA TGTGCCAGCAGCCCCCGGGCTAGCGGGGGATATACGCAGTATTTT.

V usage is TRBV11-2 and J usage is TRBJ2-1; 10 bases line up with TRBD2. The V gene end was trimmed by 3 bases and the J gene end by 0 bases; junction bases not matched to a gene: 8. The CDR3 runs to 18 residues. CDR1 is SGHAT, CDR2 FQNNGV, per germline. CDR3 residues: CASSLRILAGGSYNEQFF. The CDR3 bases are TGTGCCAGCAGCTTGCGAATCTTAGCGGGAGGCTCCTACAATGAGCAGTTCTTC. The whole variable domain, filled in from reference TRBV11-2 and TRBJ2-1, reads EAGVAQSPRYKIIEKRQSVAFWCNPISGHATLYWYQQILGQGPKLLIQFQNNGVVDDSQLPKDRFSAERLKGVDSTLKIQPAKLEDSAVYLCASSLRILAGGSYNEQFFGPGTRLTVL.

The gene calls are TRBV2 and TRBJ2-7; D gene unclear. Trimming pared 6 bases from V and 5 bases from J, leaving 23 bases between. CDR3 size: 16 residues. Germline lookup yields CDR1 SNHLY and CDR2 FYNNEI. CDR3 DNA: TGTGCCAGCAGGCCAAGGACCGCTCTCCTAGTCCACGAGCAGTACTTC. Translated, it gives CASRPRTALLVHEQYF.

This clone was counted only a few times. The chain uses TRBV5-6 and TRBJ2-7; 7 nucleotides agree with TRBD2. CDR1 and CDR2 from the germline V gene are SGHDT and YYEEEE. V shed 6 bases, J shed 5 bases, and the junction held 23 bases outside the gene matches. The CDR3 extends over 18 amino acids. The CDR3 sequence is CASTFRKGGYGRFNEQYF. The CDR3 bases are TGTGCCAGCACCTTCCGAAAAGGAGGTTACGGGAGGTTTAACGAGCAGTACTTC.

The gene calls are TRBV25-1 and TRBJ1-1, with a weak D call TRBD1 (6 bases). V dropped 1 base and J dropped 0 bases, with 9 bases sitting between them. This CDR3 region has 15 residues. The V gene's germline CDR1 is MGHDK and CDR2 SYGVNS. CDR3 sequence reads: CASSEFGTLNTEAFF. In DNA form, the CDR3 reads TGTGCCAGCAGTGAATTTGGGACACTGAACACTGAAGCTTTCTTT. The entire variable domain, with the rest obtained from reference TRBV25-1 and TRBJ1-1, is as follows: EADIYQTPRYLVIGTGKKITLECSQTMGHDKMYWYQQDPGMELHLIHYSYGVNSTEKGDLSSESTVSRIRTEHFPLTLESARPSHTSQYLCASSEFGTLNTEAFFGQGTRLTVV.

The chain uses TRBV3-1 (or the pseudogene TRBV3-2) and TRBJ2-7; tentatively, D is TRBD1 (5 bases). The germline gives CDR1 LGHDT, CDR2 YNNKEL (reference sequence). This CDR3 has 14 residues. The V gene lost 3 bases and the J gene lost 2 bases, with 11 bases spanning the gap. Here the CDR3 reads CASSHLDTTYEQYF. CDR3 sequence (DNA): TGTGCCAGCAGCCATTTGGACACGACCTACGAGCAGTACTTC.

CDR3 sequence reads: CASSQELRQGSEKLFF. CDR3 nucleotide sequence: TGCGCCAGCAGCCAGGAGCTTAGACAGGGGAGTGAAAAACTGTTTTTT. The V and J genes are TRBV4-3 and TRBJ1-4; TRBD1 agrees at 8 bases. Germline V gene data show CDR1 as LGHNA and CDR2 as YSLEER. CDR3 length: 16 residues. J gave up 7 bases and V 3 bases, and 10 bases lay outside the gene matches.

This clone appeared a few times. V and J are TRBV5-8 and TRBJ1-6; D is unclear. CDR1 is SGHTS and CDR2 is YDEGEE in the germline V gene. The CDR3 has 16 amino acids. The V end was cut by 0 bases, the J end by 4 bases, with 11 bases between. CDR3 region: CASSLAMGRYNSPLHF. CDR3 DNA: TGTGCCAGCAGCTTGGCAATGGGCCGTTATAATTCACCCCTCCACTTT.

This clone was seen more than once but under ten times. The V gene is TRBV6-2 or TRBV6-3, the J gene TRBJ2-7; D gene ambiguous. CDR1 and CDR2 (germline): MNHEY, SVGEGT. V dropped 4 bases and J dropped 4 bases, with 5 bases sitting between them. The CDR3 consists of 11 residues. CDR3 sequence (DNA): TGTGCCAGCAGTTTAATTTACGAGCAGTACTTC. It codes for CASSLIYEQYF.